Following are 29 T cell receptor beta chains from one sample sequenced in a study of blood T cell repertoires in COVID-19 (dated by TCRdb to the early 2020s). The library was built by means of the immunoSEQ multiplex PCR assay. TCRdb limited this immuneACCESS table to in-frame rearrangements with V and J called. A share of clones is missing; checked studies link under half to unresolved V genes, and the rest is unexplained. In this sample the table shows fewer than 400,000 clones, about nine tenths of which occur a single time. Of the sample, approximately 4.7% is held by the ten largest clones. The sequencing sample was made of PBMCs or T cells enriched from blood (not recorded which). These receptors all come from a man aged 55-75 years who had recovered from COVID-19.

The V call is TRBV11-3, the J call TRBJ2-1, with 13 bases fitting TRBD2. Germline V gene sequence: CDR1 SGHNT, CDR2 YENEEA. The CDR3 has 17 amino acids. V shed 5 bases and J 10 bases; nucleotides not matched to a gene: 14. The CDR3 bases are TGTGCCAGCAGCCGCTCCCAGGGACTAGCGGGGAGTGGGGAGCAGTTCTTC. Translation gives CASSRSQGLAGSGEQFF.

The chain uses TRBV7-9 and TRBJ1-1, with 7 bases lining up with TRBD1. Per the germline V gene, CDR1 is SEHNR and CDR2 is FQNEAQ (reference sequence). J lost 1 base, V lost 5 bases, and 7 bases had no gene match. This CDR3 spans 15 amino acids. The CDR3 DNA is TGTGCCAGCAGCCCCCGGGACAGCAAGAACACTGAAGCTTTCTTT. Translated: CASSPRDSKNTEAFF.

In this sample, this clone turned up once. The chain has TRBV24-1 and TRBJ2-3; the D gene is possibly TRBD2 (6 bases). This CDR3 region has 15 residues. Between the trimmed V and J ends, which lost 9 bases and 1 base, there was a span of 16 bases. Germline values: CDR1 KGHDR, CDR2 SFDVKD. The DNA for the CDR3 is TGTGCCACCGAAAAGAACCCGGGGGGCACAGATACGCAGTATTTT. Translation: CATEKNPGGTDTQYF.

This chain links TRBV4-1 with TRBJ2-5, with D perhaps matching TRBD1 (6 bases). V was pared by 1 base and J by 5 bases, with 17 bases between. The CDR3 consists of 16 residues. The V gene's germline CDR1 is MGHRA and CDR2 YSYEKL. CDR3 sequence (DNA): TGCGCCAGCAGCCAAGTGGAGGCAGGGGCAGGGGAGACCCAGTACTTC. This translates into CASSQVEAGAGETQYF.

The chain recombines TRBV6-5 with TRBJ1-6; 7 positions match TRBD1. Germline CDR1 reads MNHEY; CDR2 reads SVGAGI. CDR3 length: 15 amino acids. The trim removed 8 bases at V and 0 bases at J, leaving 4 bases unmatched. The CDR3: CASRQGYSYNSPLHF. The CDR3 nucleotides are TGTGCCAGCCGACAGGGCTACTCCTATAATTCACCCCTCCACTTT.

This rearrangement joins TRBV19 to TRBJ1-2; D not resolved. The length of the CDR3 is 13 residues. The germline V and J ends were trimmed by 3 bases and 2 bases, with 7 bases remaining between them. The V gene's germline CDR1 is LNHDA and CDR2 SQIVND (reference sequence). This CDR3 reads CASSIPRNYGYTF. Written as DNA, the CDR3 is TGTGCCAGTAGTATCCCCAGAAACTATGGCTACACCTTC.

The chain joins TRBV24-1 to TRBJ2-1; no reliable D call. CDR3 length: 13 residues. Germline V gene sequence: CDR1 KGHDR, CDR2 SFDVKD. V was pared by 3 bases and J by 7 bases, with 9 bases between. CDR3 protein: CATSDTNGNEQFF. For the CDR3, the DNA is TGTGCCACCAGTGATACAAACGGGAATGAGCAGTTCTTC.

Here the CDR3 reads CASSLGGGGYTF. The DNA for the CDR3 is TGCGCCAGCAGCTTGGGAGGTGGCGGCTACACCTTC. The rearrangement joins TRBV5-1 to TRBJ1-2; unclear D gene. V lost 0 bases and J 8 bases, leaving 8 bases between the germline ends. The CDR3 is 12 amino acids. Germline CDR1 SGHRS, CDR2 YFSETQ.

The chain has TRBV5-8 and TRBJ2-3, with D tentatively TRBD2 (5 bases). Germline V gene data show CDR1 as SGHTS and CDR2 as YDEGEE. This CDR3 contains 16 residues. Trimming shortened V by 0 bases and J by 2 bases, and 13 bases separated the two germline ends. The CDR3 bases are TGTGCCAGCAGCTTGGCCTTATTAGCGCCCACAGATACGCAGTATTTT. Amino acid sequence: CASSLALLAPTDTQYF.

This clone appeared once. The chain has TRBV7-6 and TRBJ2-7, with 8 bases identical to TRBD2. V lost 1 base, J lost 5 bases, and 10 bases stayed unmatched. The CDR3 consists of 16 residues. Germline CDR1 and CDR2: SGHVS and FNYEAQ. The CDR3 loop is CASSLVLFRGGDEQYF. CDR3 in DNA: TGTGCCAGCAGCTTAGTCCTGTTCCGGGGGGGGGACGAGCAGTACTTC. Looking up the rest from reference TRBV7-6 and TRBJ2-7 gives the full variable domain: GAGVSQSPRYKVTKRGQDVALRCDPISGHVSLYWYRQALGQGPEFLTYFNYEAQQDKSGLPNDRFSAERPEGSISTLTIQRTEQRDSAMYRCASSLVLFRGGDEQYFGPGTRLTVT.

CDR3 residues: CASSRQEGAYEQYF. CDR3 sequence (DNA): TGCGCCAGCAGCCGACAAGAGGGGGCGTACGAGCAGTACTTC. The rearrangement uses TRBV5-1 and TRBJ2-7; 7 bases are shared with TRBD1. Trimming at V came to 4 bases and at J to 4 bases, leaving 8 bases not matched to a gene. Germline CDR1 and CDR2: SGHRS and YFSETQ. The CDR3 loop spans 14 amino acids.

The chain recombines TRBV3-1 (or the pseudogene TRBV3-2) with TRBJ1-3; D is perhaps TRBD1 (5 bases). From germline, CDR1 is LGHDT and CDR2 YNNKEL (reference sequence). The CDR3 consists of 15 residues. V gave up 0 bases and J gave up 4 bases, with 10 bases separating them. The CDR3 DNA reads TGTGCCAGCAGCCAAGACCGGGGGATAGGAAACACCATATATTTT. It specifies CASSQDRGIGNTIYF.

V gene TRBV10-2 combines with J gene TRBJ1-5; no clear D. Trimming pared 7 bases from V and 6 bases from J, leaving 10 bases between. Germline-derived CDR1 and CDR2 are WSHSY and SAAADI. CDR3 length equals 12 residues. In DNA form, the CDR3 reads TGCGCCAGCATGGACTGGGGTCAGCCCCAGCATTTT. Translation: CASMDWGQPQHF.

This clone is a singleton in its sample. Other DNA sequences within the sample encode an identical CDR3. V usage is TRBV6-6 and J usage is TRBJ2-7; tentative D call: TRBD1 (5 bases). The V end lost 0 bases, the J end lost 1 base, and 7 bases lay between the germline ends. Looked up from germline, CDR1 is MNHNY and CDR2 is SVGAGI (reference sequence). The CDR3 sequence is 14 residues long. The CDR3 loop reads CASSYSQGSYEQYF. The CDR3 DNA is TGTGCCAGCAGTTACTCCCAGGGATCCTACGAGCAGTACTTC.

This CDR3 is CASSLGGPGNSNQPQHF. The DNA of the CDR3 is TGTGCCAGCAGCTTAGGAGGCCCAGGGAATAGCAATCAGCCCCAGCATTTT. J is TRBJ1-5 and V is TRBV7-9, with D possibly matching TRBD1 (5 bases). V lost 1 base to trimming and J lost 0 bases, with 13 bases between them. Germline lookup yields CDR1 SEHNR and CDR2 FQNEAQ (reference sequence). The CDR3 has 17 residues. The variable domain in full, completed from reference TRBV7-9 and TRBJ1-5, reads DTGVSQNPRHKITKRGQNVTFRCDPISEHNRLYWYRQTLGQGPEFLTYFQNEAQLEKSRLLSDRFSAERPKGSFSTLEIQRTEQGDSAMYLCASSLGGPGNSNQPQHFGDGTRLSIL.

This clone was counted a single time. The chain uses TRBV5-1 and TRBJ1-1; TRBD1 matches 9 bases. The CDR3 runs 13 residues. The germline V gene has CDR1 SGHRS and CDR2 YFSETQ. Losses at the gene ends were 1 base for V and 11 bases for J; bases not matched to a gene: 6. CDR3 amino acids: CASSLIVGQGAFF. The DNA for the CDR3 is TGCGCCAGCAGCTTGATCGTCGGACAGGGGGCTTTCTTT.

The chain carries TRBV18 and TRBJ1-1, with TRBD1 matching 7 bases. Trimming took 4 bases from V and 5 from J; bases not matched to a gene: 7. This CDR3 has 14 amino acids. The V gene's germline CDR1 is KGHSH and CDR2 LQKENI. This CDR3 reads CASSRDREWTEAFF. In DNA, the CDR3 is TGTGCCAGCTCACGAGACAGGGAATGGACTGAAGCTTTCTTT.

This clone was seen only once. The rearrangement joins TRBV9 to TRBJ2-1; 8 nucleotides agree with TRBD1. Germline lookup yields CDR1 SGDLS and CDR2 YYNGEE. This CDR3 region has 17 residues. V was pared by 3 bases and J by 5 bases, with 13 bases of the junction left unmatched. The CDR3 loop is CASSGLLLQGANNEQFF. DNA for the CDR3: TGTGCCAGCAGCGGACTCCTCCTGCAGGGGGCTAACAATGAGCAGTTCTTC.

V is TRBV29-1 and J is TRBJ1-1, with D tentatively TRBD1 (5 bases). CDR3 length: 14 amino acids. Trimming removed 1 base from V and 2 bases from J, with 11 bases in between. CDR1 SQVTM and CDR2 ANQGSEA come from the germline V gene. The CDR3 DNA reads as TGCAGCGTTGAAGGGGGACTCATAAACACTGAAGCTTTCTTT. Amino acid sequence: CSVEGGLINTEAFF.

This chain connects TRBV5-1 to TRBJ2-5; tentatively, D is TRBD2 (6 bases). The CDR3 consists of 16 residues. Germline loops: CDR1 SGHRS, CDR2 YFSETQ. V lost 0 bases and J 4 bases, leaving 16 bases between the germline ends. CDR3 sequence (DNA): TGCGCCAGCAGCTTGGCAGTAGCGGCGACGATAGAGACCCAGTACTTC. Translation: CASSLAVAATIETQYF.

The genes are TRBV20-1 and TRBJ1-2, with a possible D match to TRBD1 (5 bases). The CDR3 runs 13 residues. The V gene lost 3 bases and the J gene lost 4 bases, with 12 bases spanning the gap. Germline lookup yields CDR1 DFQATT and CDR2 SNEGSKA (reference sequence). The CDR3 spells CSASMQQGYGYTF. The DNA for the CDR3 is TGCAGTGCTAGTATGCAGCAGGGCTATGGCTACACCTTC.

The V gene is TRBV5-6, the J gene TRBJ2-1; 11 bases are shared with TRBD2. With 4 bases clipped from V and 5 bases from J, the junction kept 11 bases outside the gene matches. CDR3 size: 17 residues. Germline V CDR1 and CDR2: SGHDT, YYEEEE. The CDR3 is CASSIGGTSGINNEQFF. The CDR3 nucleotides are TGTGCCAGCAGCATTGGCGGGACTAGCGGAATAAACAATGAGCAGTTCTTC.

This clone was observed once. V is TRBV11-2 and J is TRBJ2-1; 7 nucleotides agree with TRBD1. The germline gives CDR1 SGHAT, CDR2 FQNNGV. The CDR3 sequence is 15 residues long. The V and J ends lost 3 bases and 4 bases, in that order; junction bases with no gene match: 6. CDR3: CASSFVGQVYNEQFF. The CDR3 nucleotides are TGTGCCAGCAGCTTCGTTGGACAGGTATACAATGAGCAGTTCTTC.

The chain is built from TRBV28 and TRBJ2-7; 8 bases line up with TRBD2. This CDR3 spans 13 amino acids. Trimming at V came to 5 bases and at J to 2 bases, leaving 2 bases not matched to a gene. Germline loops: CDR1 MDHEN, CDR2 SYDVKM. The CDR3 sequence is CASSRGGTYEQYF. The CDR3 bases are TGTGCCAGCAGTCGGGGGGGAACCTACGAGCAGTACTTC.

The rearrangement uses TRBV5-1 and TRBJ2-3; TRBD2 is a possible D gene (6 bases). This CDR3 is built from 15 residues. The V end lost 5 bases, the J end lost 5 bases, and 18 bases lay between the germline ends. Germline-derived CDR1 and CDR2 are SGHRS and YFSETQ. CDR3 in DNA: TGCGCCAGCAGGGCAACCCCTGGGGAGGTAGATACGCAGTATTTT. Residues: CASRATPGEVDTQYF. Based on the CDR3 plus reference TRBV5-1 and TRBJ2-3, the full variable domain is KAGVTQTPRYLIKTRGQQVTLSCSPISGHRSVSWYQQTPGQGLQFLFEYFSETQRNKGNFPGRFSGRQFSNSRSEMNVSTLELGDSALYLCASRATPGEVDTQYFGPGTRLTVL.

This chain uses TRBV7-2 with TRBJ1-6; possibly TRBD1 for D (5 bases). CDR3 length equals 15 residues. Germline lookup yields CDR1 SGHTA and CDR2 FQGNSA. The ends were cut back, 1 base at V and 2 bases at J, with 6 bases in the middle. The CDR3 region is CASSLGQTYNSPLHF. The DNA for the CDR3 is TGTGCCAGCAGCTTAGGACAGACCTATAATTCACCCCTCCACTTT.

V gene TRBV24-1 combines with J gene TRBJ2-1, with 8 bases aligning to TRBD1. CDR1 is KGHDR, CDR2 SFDVKD, per germline. The CDR3 is made up of 16 amino acids. Trimming cost V 4 bases and J 4 bases; bases outside gene matches: 8. The CDR3 here is CATSDPGQGEYNEQFF. The CDR3, as DNA: TGTGCCACCAGTGACCCCGGACAGGGAGAGTACAATGAGCAGTTCTTC.

The chain employs TRBV19 and TRBJ1-2; 7 bases agree with TRBD1. The germline CDR1 and CDR2 sequences are LNHDA and SQIVND (reference sequence). The CDR3 loop spans 14 amino acids. J lost 2 bases, V lost 7 bases, and 7 bases had no gene match. In DNA form, the CDR3 reads TGTGCCAGTATGGGAGGACAGGAGAACTATGGCTACACCTTC. As protein: CASMGGQENYGYTF.

The CDR3 region is CAWGRGNTIYF. CDR3 sequence (DNA): TGTGCCTGGGGTCGGGGAAACACCATATATTTT. The gene calls are TRBV30 and TRBJ1-3; D ambiguous. V gave up 5 bases and J gave up 4 bases, with 6 bases separating them. This CDR3 comprises 11 residues. Looked up from germline, CDR1 is GTSNPN and CDR2 is SVGIG (reference sequence).